These T cell receptor beta chains were read from a single sample in a study of radiotherapy plus CTLA-4 blockade in lung cancer. Clones were read by immunoSEQ multiplex PCR, and TCRdb kept only the in-frame ones, dropping some. This sample yields about 51,000 clones, of which roughly 83% are seen a single time; about 8.5% belongs to the top ten. This specimen was peripheral blood, taken from a patient treated with radiotherapy plus ipilimumab. The receptors derive from a human donor with non-small cell lung cancer who had a complete response to radiotherapy plus ipilimumab. Both conserved end residues are part of each CDR3. Fields, in order: CDR3 DNA, CDR3 protein, V gene, J gene, D gene, clone size. The D gene is left open where the match is weak. For some rows the clone size is stated as once, few or many, or as a class when expanded; others skip it.

cdr3_nt: TGTGCCTGGAGTTTTGGGGGGGGAAGCGGGGAGCTGTTTTTT
cdr3_aa: CAWSFGGGSGELFF
v_call: TRBV30
j_call: TRBJ2-2
d_call: TRBD2
clone_size: few

cdr3_nt: TGTGCCAGCATTCGGACAGGGCAAGGCCAAGAGACCCAGTACTTC
cdr3_aa: CASIRTGQGQETQYF
v_call: TRBV2
j_call: TRBJ2-5
d_call: TRBD1
clone_size: once

cdr3_nt: TGCGCCAGCAGCCATGACACAGGGTCCTATGGCTACACCTTC
cdr3_aa: CASSHDTGSYGYTF
v_call: TRBV4-3
j_call: TRBJ1-2
d_call: NA
clone_size: NA

cdr3_nt: TGTGCCAGCAGCTTAAGGGGGGGCCCGTACAATGAGCAGTTCTTC
cdr3_aa: CASSLRGGPYNEQFF
v_call: TRBV7-9
j_call: TRBJ2-1
d_call: NA
clone_size: NA

cdr3_nt: TGCGCCAGCAGCCCCCTGGGAGGCGCTAACTATGGCTACACCTTC
cdr3_aa: CASSPLGGANYGYTF
v_call: TRBV5-1
j_call: TRBJ1-2
d_call: NA
clone_size: once

cdr3_nt: TGTGCCAGCAGCTTAGACCGAGGGACAGGCGTAAAAGGCTACACCTTC
cdr3_aa: CASSLDRGTGVKGYTF
v_call: TRBV7-8
j_call: TRBJ1-2
d_call: TRBD1
clone_size: NA

cdr3_nt: TGTGCCAGCAGTTACGCCCGAACAGGGGGTAATTCACCCCTCCACTTT
cdr3_aa: CASSYARTGGNSPLHF
v_call: TRBV6-5
j_call: TRBJ1-6
d_call: TRBD1
clone_size: NA

cdr3_nt: TGTGCCAGCAGTGATATGGGGTCAGCGGGACGTTCTAATGAGCAGTTCTTC
cdr3_aa: CASSDMGSAGRSNEQFF
v_call: TRBV6-1
j_call: TRBJ2-1
d_call: TRBD2
clone_size: NA

cdr3_nt: TGTGCCAGCAGCTTGGAGCTGAACCAAGAGACCCAGTACTTC
cdr3_aa: CASSLELNQETQYF
v_call: TRBV5-5
j_call: TRBJ2-5
d_call: NA
clone_size: NA

cdr3_nt: TGTGCCAGCAGCTCCCCGGGGAGCGGAGTTTACAATGAGCAGTTCTTC
cdr3_aa: CASSSPGSGVYNEQFF
v_call: TRBV7-9
j_call: TRBJ2-1
d_call: NA
clone_size: NA

cdr3_nt: TGTGCCAGCTCACCACGCGCACAGGATGGCTACACCTTC
cdr3_aa: CASSPRAQDGYTF
v_call: TRBV18
j_call: TRBJ1-2
d_call: NA
clone_size: NA

cdr3_nt: TGTGCCAGCAGGCCGGGACAATCGAACACTGAAGCTTTCTTT
cdr3_aa: CASRPGQSNTEAFF
v_call: TRBV6-1
j_call: TRBJ1-1
d_call: NA
clone_size: NA

cdr3_nt: TGTGCCAGCAAGGAACAGGCTAATGAAAAACTGTTTTTT
cdr3_aa: CASKEQANEKLFF
v_call: TRBV14
j_call: TRBJ1-4
d_call: NA
clone_size: few

cdr3_nt: TGCGCCAGCAGCCAAGAATCTGCGGCGAGCTCCTACAATGAGCAGTTCTTC
cdr3_aa: CASSQESAASSYNEQFF
v_call: TRBV4-1
j_call: TRBJ2-1
d_call: NA
clone_size: few

cdr3_nt: TGTGCCAGAAGCTTGGCGGGGGGGAATCAGCCCCAGCATTTT
cdr3_aa: CARSLAGGNQPQHF
v_call: TRBV5-3
j_call: TRBJ1-5
d_call: NA
clone_size: few

cdr3_nt: TGTGCCAGCAGCTCACAGGGTAATCAGCCCCAGCATTTT
cdr3_aa: CASSSQGNQPQHF
v_call: TRBV7-2
j_call: TRBJ1-5
d_call: NA
clone_size: NA

cdr3_nt: TGTGCCAGCAGTTTATCGGCTAGCGGTAGCACAGATACGCAGTATTTT
cdr3_aa: CASSLSASGSTDTQYF
v_call: TRBV27
j_call: TRBJ2-3
d_call: TRBD2
clone_size: NA

cdr3_nt: TGTGCCAGCAGTGGCCAAGACAGGGGGAATCAAGAGACCCAGTACTTC
cdr3_aa: CASSGQDRGNQETQYF
v_call: TRBV2
j_call: TRBJ2-5
d_call: TRBD1
clone_size: NA

cdr3_nt: TGTGCCTGGAGTGTAAAGGGGAGAGGCGCCAGGGGGTCACCCCTCCACTTT
cdr3_aa: CAWSVKGRGARGSPLHF
v_call: TRBV30
j_call: TRBJ1-6
d_call: TRBD1
clone_size: NA

cdr3_nt: TGTGCCAGCTCCGGCCTCAGGGGCTACACCTTC
cdr3_aa: CASSGLRGYTF
v_call: TRBV28
j_call: TRBJ1-2
d_call: NA
clone_size: NA

cdr3_nt: TGTGCCATCAGTGAGTCGAGGACAGGGGTGGGCTACACCTTC
cdr3_aa: CAISESRTGVGYTF
v_call: TRBV10-3
j_call: TRBJ1-2
d_call: TRBD1
clone_size: NA

cdr3_nt: TGCAGCGTTGAGACGACAGGGACAGACTACGAGCAGTACTTC
cdr3_aa: CSVETTGTDYEQYF
v_call: TRBV29-1
j_call: TRBJ2-7
d_call: TRBD1
clone_size: few

cdr3_nt: TGTGCCAGCAGCTTAATCTGGCAGCGGAATCTGAACACTGAAGCTTTCTTT
cdr3_aa: CASSLIWQRNLNTEAFF
v_call: TRBV5-6
j_call: TRBJ1-1
d_call: NA
clone_size: NA

cdr3_nt: TGTGCCAGCAGGGCCGCAGGGGGCGTCAATCAGCCCCAGCATTTT
cdr3_aa: CASRAAGGVNQPQHF
v_call: TRBV6-1
j_call: TRBJ1-5
d_call: TRBD1
clone_size: once

cdr3_nt: TGTGCCAGCAGTTCCACAGGGGTCCAAGAGACCCAGTACTTC
cdr3_aa: CASSSTGVQETQYF
v_call: TRBV6-7
j_call: TRBJ2-5
d_call: TRBD1
clone_size: few

cdr3_nt: TGTGCCAGCAGTTCTCGAGGGACAGACTCCTACGAGCAGTACTTC
cdr3_aa: CASSSRGTDSYEQYF
v_call: TRBV6-5
j_call: TRBJ2-7
d_call: TRBD1
clone_size: NA

cdr3_nt: TGTGCCAGTGGGACAGGTCCCTATGGCTACACCTTC
cdr3_aa: CASGTGPYGYTF
v_call: TRBV2
j_call: TRBJ1-2
d_call: TRBD1
clone_size: NA

cdr3_nt: TGTGCCACCAGCAGAGCAGGTTTTAACTATGGCTACACCTTC
cdr3_aa: CATSRAGFNYGYTF
v_call: TRBV15
j_call: TRBJ1-2
d_call: NA
clone_size: NA

cdr3_nt: TGCGCCAGCAGCGAATTACCGGGAGGGGACAATGAGCAGTTCTTC
cdr3_aa: CASSELPGGDNEQFF
v_call: TRBV10-1
j_call: TRBJ2-1
d_call: TRBD2
clone_size: few

cdr3_nt: TGCGCCAGCAGTGGTCGGGGGCCCCAGCATTTT
cdr3_aa: CASSGRGPQHF
v_call: TRBV10-2
j_call: TRBJ1-5
d_call: NA
clone_size: once

cdr3_nt: TGCGCCAGCAGAGGGACAGTGCACAATGAGCAGTTCTTC
cdr3_aa: CASRGTVHNEQFF
v_call: TRBV4-1
j_call: TRBJ2-1
d_call: TRBD1
clone_size: NA

cdr3_nt: TGTGCCAGCAGCTTAGTTCGGGAAGCTTTCTTT
cdr3_aa: CASSLVREAFF
v_call: TRBV11-3
j_call: TRBJ1-1
d_call: NA
clone_size: NA

cdr3_nt: TGTGCCAGCAGCTTATTTGCTAGCGGGGGGAAGGAGGCCCAGTACTTC
cdr3_aa: CASSLFASGGKEAQYF
v_call: TRBV7-6
j_call: TRBJ2-5
d_call: TRBD2
clone_size: NA

cdr3_nt: TGTGCCAGCAGCTTAGCCCAGGGTGGCGGGGAGCTGTTTTTT
cdr3_aa: CASSLAQGGGELFF
v_call: TRBV7-2
j_call: TRBJ2-2
d_call: NA
clone_size: NA

cdr3_nt: TGTGCCAGCAGCCAAGACCGCAGACAGACAGATACGCAGTATTTT
cdr3_aa: CASSQDRRQTDTQYF
v_call: TRBV4-2
j_call: TRBJ2-3
d_call: NA
clone_size: few

cdr3_nt: TGTGCCAGTAGTATTCGGGGGGGCCACACCGGGGAGCTGTTTTTT
cdr3_aa: CASSIRGGHTGELFF
v_call: TRBV19
j_call: TRBJ2-2
d_call: TRBD2
clone_size: NA

cdr3_nt: TGTGCCAGCAGCGATTGGCGGTTCAACCCTATCCCCGGGGAGCTGTTTTTT
cdr3_aa: CASSDWRFNPIPGELFF
v_call: TRBV5-5
j_call: TRBJ2-2
d_call: NA
clone_size: NA

cdr3_nt: TGTGCCAGCAGTGGGGGGCAGAATTATAGGGATGAAAAACTGTTTTTT
cdr3_aa: CASSGGQNYRDEKLFF
v_call: TRBV6-1
j_call: TRBJ1-4
d_call: NA
clone_size: NA

cdr3_nt: TGTGCCTGGAGTTTATGGGGGGGCATCCAAGAGACCCAGTACTTC
cdr3_aa: CAWSLWGGIQETQYF
v_call: TRBV30
j_call: TRBJ2-5
d_call: NA
clone_size: NA

cdr3_nt: TGTGCCAGCTCACCAGGGGAGGCACAGGAATCTTATGGCTACACCTTC
cdr3_aa: CASSPGEAQESYGYTF
v_call: TRBV18
j_call: TRBJ1-2
d_call: NA
clone_size: NA

cdr3_nt: TGTGCCTGGAGTAGCGGACTAGCCCCCGGTACCCAAGAGACCCAGTACTTC
cdr3_aa: CAWSSGLAPGTQETQYF
v_call: TRBV30
j_call: TRBJ2-5
d_call: TRBD2
clone_size: NA

cdr3_nt: TGTGCCAGCAGCAAAGGGGGGGGCGAAGTTGAAGCTTTCTTT
cdr3_aa: CASSKGGGEVEAFF
v_call: TRBV9
j_call: TRBJ1-1
d_call: NA
clone_size: few

cdr3_nt: TGCAGCGCAAACAGGGGCACTGAAGCTTTCTTT
cdr3_aa: CSANRGTEAFF
v_call: TRBV29-1
j_call: TRBJ1-1
d_call: TRBD1
clone_size: NA

cdr3_nt: TGTGCCAGCAGCTTAGTACAGAAGTTAACCTACAATGAGCAGTTCTTC
cdr3_aa: CASSLVQKLTYNEQFF
v_call: TRBV7-9
j_call: TRBJ2-1
d_call: NA
clone_size: NA

cdr3_nt: TGTGCCAGCAGCCAAACTAGCGCTTCCTACAATGAGCAGTTCTTC
cdr3_aa: CASSQTSASYNEQFF
v_call: TRBV11-2
j_call: TRBJ2-1
d_call: TRBD2
clone_size: NA

cdr3_nt: TGTGCTAGTTCAGGGTCTAACTATGGCTACACCTTC
cdr3_aa: CASSGSNYGYTF
v_call: TRBV12-5
j_call: TRBJ1-2
d_call: NA
clone_size: NA

cdr3_nt: TGTGCCACCACTAGCGGGGGATCGGTTGAGCAGTTCTTC
cdr3_aa: CATTSGGSVEQFF
v_call: TRBV18
j_call: TRBJ2-1
d_call: TRBD2
clone_size: NA

cdr3_nt: TGTGCCAGTAGTATGTGGGGGGAGACTGGAAACACCATATATTTT
cdr3_aa: CASSMWGETGNTIYF
v_call: TRBV19
j_call: TRBJ1-3
d_call: NA
clone_size: NA

cdr3_nt: TGCGCCAGCAGCCACGGACAGACAGGGGGAAGCACTGAAGCTTTCTTT
cdr3_aa: CASSHGQTGGSTEAFF
v_call: TRBV4-1
j_call: TRBJ1-1
d_call: TRBD1
clone_size: few

cdr3_nt: TGTGCCAGCAGCGTAGACAACTACAATGAGCAGTTCTTC
cdr3_aa: CASSVDNYNEQFF
v_call: TRBV2
j_call: TRBJ2-1
d_call: NA
clone_size: NA

cdr3_nt: TGCGCCAGCAGCCAAGAAGGAGGGCAGTACGAGCAGTACTTC
cdr3_aa: CASSQEGGQYEQYF
v_call: TRBV4-3
j_call: TRBJ2-7
d_call: NA
clone_size: NA

cdr3_nt: TGTGCCAGCAGACGGACAGGGGCTAACACCGGGGAGCTGTTTTTT
cdr3_aa: CASRRTGANTGELFF
v_call: TRBV5-4
j_call: TRBJ2-2
d_call: TRBD1
clone_size: NA

cdr3_nt: TGTGCCAGCAGAGGTCAGGGCTATGGCTACACCTTC
cdr3_aa: CASRGQGYGYTF
v_call: TRBV7-2
j_call: TRBJ1-2
d_call: NA
clone_size: NA